This T cell receptor beta chain was identified during a study of molecular identifiers for immune sequencing clone quantification. Whole-study findings and limits: Clones above 20 RNA copies contained over 98% of effector molecules and under 1% of naive molecules. Barcode sharing among identical TCR molecules could make large clones appear smaller.

Bulk TCR libraries were made with methods that had been previously described and with listed TCR primers. Each CDR3 protein is one row after TCRdb ran MiXCR on the PCR reads. This table has just under 650,000 distinct CDR3 sequences, nearly 20% appearing once. Trimming at V came to 2 bases and at J to 5 bases, leaving 6 bases not matched to a gene. The germline gives CDR1 MNHEY, CDR2 SVGEGT. The CDR3 runs 15 residues. When naive CD8 T cells were sorted, they were gated as CD8+CD4-CCR7+CD45RA+. As concerns this clonotype: Its antigen is still unknown. A much more abundant neighbour one base away suggests this may be a read error.

The sequenced sample consisted of naive CD8+ T cells from blood, with Jurkat cell RNA spiked in. Subset meaning: FACS-sorted CD8+CD4-CCR7+CD45RA+ naive T cells. The chain uses TRBV6-2 or TRBV6-3 and TRBJ2-3, with 8 bases matching TRBD2. This clonotype was sampled from a human donor in good health. Some libraries in this study had Jurkat cell RNA spiked in. The CDR3 spells CASSYSGGGGDTQYF. The DNA of the CDR3 is TGTGCCAGCAGTTACAGCGGGGGAGGTGGAGATACGCAGTATTTT.